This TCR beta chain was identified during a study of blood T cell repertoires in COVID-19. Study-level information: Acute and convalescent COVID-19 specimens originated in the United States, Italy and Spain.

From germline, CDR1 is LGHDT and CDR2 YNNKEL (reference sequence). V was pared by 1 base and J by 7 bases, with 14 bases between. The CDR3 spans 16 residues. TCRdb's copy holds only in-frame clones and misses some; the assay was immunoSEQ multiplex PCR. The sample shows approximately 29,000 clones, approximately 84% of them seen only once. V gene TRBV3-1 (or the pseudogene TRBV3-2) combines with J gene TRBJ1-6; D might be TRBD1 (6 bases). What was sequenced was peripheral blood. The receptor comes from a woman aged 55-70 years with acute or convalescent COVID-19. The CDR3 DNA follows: TGTGCCAGCAGCCAAGCACCGGGACACCCGAATTCACCCCTCCACTTT. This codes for CASSQAPGHPNSPLHF.